A selection of T cell receptor beta chains follows, all from one sample in a study of siplizumab effects on memory and regulatory T cells. The data were produced by immunoSEQ multiplex PCR, yet TCRdb's version contains in-frame clones alone and is incomplete. The sample yields over 95,000 clones, over 85% seen once. Sequencing input: non-Treg CD4+ T cells sorted from blood. All receptors derive from a human donor in good health. CDR3s leave out the opening cysteine and the closing phenylalanine or tryptophan. Fields, in order: J gene, clone size, V gene, CDR3 protein. The size of a clone is reported for some rows only, either as once, few or many, or as a class for expanded clones.

j_call: TRBJ2-5
clone_size: NA
v_call: TRBV2
cdr3_aa: ASSTGLAGYQETQY

j_call: TRBJ2-5
clone_size: NA
v_call: TRBV5-1
cdr3_aa: ASSYPGTAQETQY

j_call: TRBJ2-7
clone_size: NA
v_call: TRBV28
cdr3_aa: ATKGTYEQY

j_call: TRBJ1-2
clone_size: NA
v_call: TRBV6-7
cdr3_aa: ASKPPKGYGYT

j_call: TRBJ2-3
clone_size: NA
v_call: TRBV30
cdr3_aa: AWSVLKGAANTQY

j_call: TRBJ1-2
clone_size: NA
v_call: TRBV28
cdr3_aa: ASTLGASPGYT

j_call: TRBJ1-6
clone_size: NA
v_call: TRBV9
cdr3_aa: ASSSNRGPTLH

j_call: TRBJ1-4
clone_size: NA
v_call: TRBV28
cdr3_aa: ASSLSQGKLF

j_call: TRBJ2-1
clone_size: NA
v_call: TRBV2
cdr3_aa: ASSEGVLAGENEQF

j_call: TRBJ2-2
clone_size: NA
v_call: TRBV4-1
cdr3_aa: ASSRWDRNTGELF

j_call: TRBJ1-6
clone_size: NA
v_call: TRBV23-1
cdr3_aa: ASSQREIAYNSPLH

j_call: TRBJ2-3
clone_size: NA
v_call: TRBV28
cdr3_aa: ASSAYSPGTTDTQY

j_call: TRBJ1-1
clone_size: NA
v_call: TRBV10-2
cdr3_aa: ASNPGGAGGEAF

j_call: TRBJ2-5
clone_size: NA
v_call: TRBV10-3
cdr3_aa: AIRGGRGQETQY

j_call: TRBJ2-2
clone_size: NA
v_call: TRBV5-4
cdr3_aa: ASRPGTGRTGELF

j_call: TRBJ1-1
clone_size: NA
v_call: TRBV19
cdr3_aa: ASRDRTEAF

j_call: TRBJ2-3
clone_size: NA
v_call: TRBV5-1
cdr3_aa: ASSLDLGRADTQY

j_call: TRBJ2-2
clone_size: NA
v_call: TRBV7-3
cdr3_aa: ASSSGLAGTGELF

j_call: TRBJ2-3
clone_size: NA
v_call: TRBV6-1
cdr3_aa: ASSLLAGAPVTQY

j_call: TRBJ1-5
clone_size: NA
v_call: TRBV19
cdr3_aa: ASSPGQRVQPQH

j_call: TRBJ1-2
clone_size: once
v_call: TRBV10-3
cdr3_aa: AISESLENYGYT

j_call: TRBJ1-1
clone_size: NA
v_call: TRBV7-9
cdr3_aa: ASSLYSALNTEAF

j_call: TRBJ2-7
clone_size: NA
v_call: TRBV18
cdr3_aa: ASSTGLAGAGEQY

j_call: TRBJ2-2
clone_size: NA
v_call: TRBV9
cdr3_aa: ASNQGTGELF

j_call: TRBJ2-2
clone_size: NA
v_call: TRBV4-2
cdr3_aa: ASSQVAGGPGELF

j_call: TRBJ2-5
clone_size: NA
v_call: TRBV5-6
cdr3_aa: ASSLVGLAGGQETQY

j_call: TRBJ1-2
clone_size: NA
v_call: TRBV30
cdr3_aa: AWSVLGYGYT

j_call: TRBJ2-5
clone_size: NA
v_call: TRBV11-1
cdr3_aa: ASSKGGAIIETQY

j_call: TRBJ1-1
clone_size: NA
v_call: TRBV9
cdr3_aa: ASSQDRSDEAF

j_call: TRBJ1-5
clone_size: NA
v_call: TRBV7-2
cdr3_aa: ASSFGLNQPQH

j_call: TRBJ2-5
clone_size: NA
v_call: TRBV5-1
cdr3_aa: ASSLVPSGGPGVEY

j_call: TRBJ2-5
clone_size: NA
v_call: TRBV19
cdr3_aa: ASSNSGTAQETQY

j_call: TRBJ2-7
clone_size: NA
v_call: TRBV19
cdr3_aa: ASSIDTGRTYEQY

j_call: TRBJ1-5
clone_size: NA
v_call: TRBV7-7
cdr3_aa: ASSLGANSNQPQH

j_call: TRBJ1-6
clone_size: NA
v_call: TRBV6-1
cdr3_aa: ASNVEGFYNSPLH

j_call: TRBJ1-4
clone_size: NA
v_call: TRBV18
cdr3_aa: ASSPREGAGANEKLF

j_call: TRBJ1-2
clone_size: NA
v_call: TRBV5-4
cdr3_aa: ASSRDRRYGYT

j_call: TRBJ1-5
clone_size: NA
v_call: TRBV10-3
cdr3_aa: ATRQVYNQPQH

j_call: TRBJ1-1
clone_size: few
v_call: TRBV7-9
cdr3_aa: ASSKRDILNTEAF

j_call: TRBJ2-1
clone_size: NA
v_call: TRBV29-1
cdr3_aa: SVDLHNEQF

j_call: TRBJ2-7
clone_size: NA
v_call: TRBV19
cdr3_aa: ASSMGGAYEQY